This entry is about one T cell receptor beta chain. The assay was run at survey level. The assay was immunoSEQ multiplex PCR, and TCRdb's table has in-frame clones only and misses some. The table includes about 95,000 clones, 72% detected once. The data originate from a study of fetal regulatory T cell absence and autoimmunity. Study background: The IPEX patients lacked clinical diabetes but had exocrine pancreas autoimmunity.

CDR3 size: 16 residues. The germline gives CDR1 SGHAT, CDR2 FQNNGV. Trimming at V came to 2 bases and at J to 5 bases, leaving 10 bases not matched to a gene. The V and J genes are TRBV11-2 and TRBJ1-1, with 8 bases identical to TRBD1. The source of this sequence is a male donor with IPEX syndrome. The sequencing input was pancreas tissue. DNA for the CDR3: TGTGCCAGCAGCTTATGGGCCAGGGGGCCCAGTACTGAAGCTTTCTTT. Translation: CASSLWARGPSTEAFF.